This TCR beta chain was recovered during a study of blood T cell repertoires in COVID-19. Study context: Donors in the United States, Italy and Spain gave samples during acute or convalescent COVID-19.

Deletions cut 4 bases from V and 4 bases from J, with 17 bases between. The CDR3 extends over 15 amino acids. In germline, CDR1 is GTSNPN, CDR2 SVGIG (reference sequence). Authors' processing steps: The assay estimated nucleated cells by amplifying reference gene primers. Using immunoSEQ multiplex PCR, the repertoire was profiled, and TCRdb retains in-frame clones only, with some absent. That table gives V, J and clone size, and the DNA gave D and trimming. Of more than 200,000 clones listed, about 85% were seen once; the top ten hold roughly 0.7%. The rearrangement links TRBV30 to TRBJ2-1, with D possibly being TRBD2 (6 bases). Input material: peripheral blood. This clonotype was sampled from a man aged 35 to 55 with acute or convalescent COVID-19. The CDR3 sequence: CAWTPLAGIYNEQFF. In DNA form, the CDR3 reads TGTGCCTGGACCCCCCTCGCGGGGATTTACAATGAGCAGTTCTTC.